One T cell receptor (beta chain) is described in this entry. The sample originates from a study of control samples from healthy donors and cancer patients. The repertoire was sequenced with immunoSEQ multiplex PCR; TCRdb's copy has only in-frame clones and lacks some. The sample has under 150,000 clones; 85% to 95% are singletons. V dropped 6 bases and J dropped 4; count of bases not matched to a gene: 8. The germline V gene encodes CDR1 KGHSH and CDR2 LQKENI. CDR3 length: 15 amino acids. This sequence joins TRBV18 and TRBJ1-5; 8 bases are shared with TRBD1. The receptor was isolated from a man aged 30 to 39 in good health. Sample: blood. For the CDR3, the DNA is TGTGCCAGCTCGGAATCAGGGGGCGCGAATCAGCCCCAGCATTTT. Amino acids: CASSESGGANQPQHF.